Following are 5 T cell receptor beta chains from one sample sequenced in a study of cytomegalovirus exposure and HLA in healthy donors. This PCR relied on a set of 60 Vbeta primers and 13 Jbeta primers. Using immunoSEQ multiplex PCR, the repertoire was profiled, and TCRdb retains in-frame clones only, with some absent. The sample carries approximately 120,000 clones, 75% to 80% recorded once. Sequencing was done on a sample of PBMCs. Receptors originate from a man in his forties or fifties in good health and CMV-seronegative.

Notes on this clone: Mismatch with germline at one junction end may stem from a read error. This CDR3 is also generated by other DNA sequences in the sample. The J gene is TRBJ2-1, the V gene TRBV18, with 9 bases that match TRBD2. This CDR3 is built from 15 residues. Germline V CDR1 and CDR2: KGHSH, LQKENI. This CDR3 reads CASSRVAGAYNEQFF. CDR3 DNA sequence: TGTGCCAGCTCACGAGTAGCGGGAGCCTACAACGAGCAGTTCTTC. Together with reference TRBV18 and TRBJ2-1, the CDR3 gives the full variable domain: NAGVMQNPRHLVRRRGQEARLRCSPMKGHSHVYWYRQLPEEGLKFMVYLQKENIIDESGMPKERFSAEFPKEGPSILRIQQVVRGDSAAYFCASSRVAGAYNEQFFGPGTRLTVL.

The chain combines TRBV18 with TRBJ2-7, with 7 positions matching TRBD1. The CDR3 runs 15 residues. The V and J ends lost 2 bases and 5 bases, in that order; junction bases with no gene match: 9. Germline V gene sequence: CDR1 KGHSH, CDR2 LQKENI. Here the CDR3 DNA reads TGTGCCAGCTCACCAAAAAAACAGGGGTATAACGAGCAGTACTTC. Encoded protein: CASSPKKQGYNEQYF.

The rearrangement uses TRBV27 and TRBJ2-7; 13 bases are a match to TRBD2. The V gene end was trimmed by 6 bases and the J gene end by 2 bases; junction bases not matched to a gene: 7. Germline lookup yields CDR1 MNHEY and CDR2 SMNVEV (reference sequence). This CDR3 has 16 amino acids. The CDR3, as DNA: TGTGCCAGCAGCAACCTAGGACTAGCGGGGGCCTACGAGCAGTACTTC. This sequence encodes CASSNLGLAGAYEQYF.

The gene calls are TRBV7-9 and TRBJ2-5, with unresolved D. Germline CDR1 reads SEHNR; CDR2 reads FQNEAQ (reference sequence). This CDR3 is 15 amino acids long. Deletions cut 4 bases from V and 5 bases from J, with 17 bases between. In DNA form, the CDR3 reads TGTGCCAGCAGCTCAGGATATAATAATGGGGAGACCCAGTACTTC. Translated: CASSSGYNNGETQYF.

CDR3 in DNA: TGTGCCAGCAGTTCGATACCCCTGGGACAGATAAGCCTCTACGAGCAGTACTTC. It yields the protein CASSSIPLGQISLYEQYF. The chain links TRBV28 to TRBJ2-7; TRBD1 aligns across 7 bases. The junction had 18 bases not matched to a gene; V was cut back by 4 bases and J by 3 bases. CDR3 length equals 18 residues. CDR1 is MDHEN, CDR2 SYDVKM, per germline.